Below, 8 T cell receptor beta chains from the same sample are listed, as sequenced in a study of T-cell memory formation after mild COVID-19. Each CDR3 protein is one row after TCRdb ran MiXCR on the 5' RACE reads. There are under 450,000 distinct CDR3 sequences in the sample; 23% occur only once, and around 12% lies in the top ten. The sequenced material came from PBMCs or a T cell subset sorted from them (not recorded which). The receptors originated from an adult woman who had mild COVID-19 (a few samples of this study predate the infection). Cell type and time point are not known.

This clonotype came up a few times. The CDR3 coding sequence is TGTGCTAGTGGTTTGGTCTTAGGACCCCAGCATTTT. Amino acids: CASGLVLGPQHF. This chain uses TRBV12-5 with TRBJ1-5, with D uncertain. Trimming took 0 bases from V and 10 from J, leaving 7 bases between them. Germline CDR1 LGHNT, CDR2 FRNRAP. The CDR3 has 12 residues.

The genes are TRBV6-5 and TRBJ2-3; 8 bases are shared with TRBD2. Germline loops: CDR1 MNHEY, CDR2 SVGAGI. V dropped 2 bases and J dropped 4; count of bases not matched to a gene: 8. This CDR3 has 16 amino acids. CDR3 sequence (DNA): TGTGCCAGCAGTTACCACCCTACGGGAGGGGCAGATACGCAGTATTTT. Translating gives CASSYHPTGGADTQYF.

This chain links TRBV12-3 or TRBV12-4 with TRBJ2-3, with 7 bases identical to TRBD2. Trimming cost V 8 bases and J 4 bases; bases outside gene matches: 6. This CDR3 is built from 13 residues. The CDR3 loop is CASRLTSSDTQYF. The CDR3 coding sequence is TGTGCCAGCCGCCTGACTAGCTCAGATACGCAGTATTTT.

In this sample, this clonotype turned up once. J is TRBJ2-7 and V is TRBV28; D not resolved. Germline CDR1 reads MDHEN; CDR2 reads SYDVKM. The CDR3 contains 14 residues. V lost 1 base to trimming and J lost 5 bases, with 12 bases between them. This chain's CDR3 is CASSLYRSADEQYF. The CDR3 nucleotides are TGTGCCAGCAGTTTATACCGCAGCGCGGACGAGCAGTACTTC.

The rearrangement joins TRBV24-1 to TRBJ2-7; 8 bases fit TRBD1. Trimming cost V 2 bases and J 5 bases; bases outside gene matches: 10. Germline assignment: CDR1 KGHDR and CDR2 SFDVKD. CDR3 length equals 16 residues. DNA for the CDR3: TGTGCCACCAGTGATTCCGCTTCGACAGGGGACGACGAGCAGTACTTC. This translates into CATSDSASTGDDEQYF.

This clonotype was recorded at least ten times. The chain combines TRBV7-6 with TRBJ2-5; no clear D. The germline V gene encodes CDR1 SGHVS and CDR2 FNYEAQ. The CDR3 runs to 15 residues. V lost 5 bases, J lost 0 bases, and 13 bases lay in between. The DNA for the CDR3 is TGTGCCAGCAGCCTAATGGCAACGTACCAAGAGACCCAGTACTTC. Its translation is CASSLMATYQETQYF.

This chain links TRBV5-1 with TRBJ1-6; D is possibly TRBD1 (6 bases). Trimming stripped 4 bases from V and 7 bases from J, with 12 bases between. Per the germline V gene, CDR1 is SGHRS and CDR2 is YFSETQ. The CDR3 contains 14 residues. This CDR3 reads CASSLTGQNSPLHF. CDR3 in DNA: TGCGCCAGCAGCCTGACAGGACAGAATTCACCCCTCCACTTT.

This clonotype was detected a few times. The rearrangement links TRBV29-1 to TRBJ2-1; D ambiguous. Per germline, CDR1 SQVTM and CDR2 ANQGSEA. The CDR3 loop spans 12 amino acids. The ends were cut back, 4 bases at V and 3 bases at J, with 7 bases in the middle. In nucleotides, the CDR3 is TGCAGCGTTGGCTTGGACTACAATGAGCAGTTCTTC. Amino acid sequence: CSVGLDYNEQFF.